The clone carrying this T cell receptor (beta chain) appeared a few times. The antigen is unknown. These data are taken from a study of T cell responses to AZD1222 COVID-19 vaccine. The study, taken as a whole, reports: Recipients of two AZD1222 doses showed rising Spike-specific TCR breadth and depth. Seropositive AZD1222 recipients at baseline numbered only five or six.

V was clipped by 1 base and J by 8 bases, with 9 bases between them. The CDR3 is 13 amino acids. Germline V gene sequence: CDR1 LGHDT, CDR2 YNNKEL (reference sequence). Sequenced by immunoSEQ multiplex PCR; TCRdb stores in-frame clones only, minus some. The repertoire includes 130,000 to 150,000 clones, 89% of them detected once, and about 4.7% sits in the top ten. The V gene is TRBV3-1 (or the pseudogene TRBV3-2), the J gene TRBJ2-1, with D unclear. This TCR derives from an adult in good health. Source: peripheral blood, taken on day 0 of AZD1222 vaccination. This CDR3 reads CASSQGSFDEQFF. CDR3 sequence (DNA): TGTGCCAGCAGCCAAGGGTCCTTTGATGAGCAGTTCTTC.